This entry is about one T cell receptor (beta chain). The antigen remains unidentified. These data come from a study of T cell repertoires in ileal Crohn's disease. Study overall: Patients had a median approximately 7.3-year disease duration, and approximately 35% were active smokers.

Using immunoSEQ multiplex PCR, the repertoire was profiled, and TCRdb retains in-frame clones only, with some absent. The repertoire consists of around 33,000 clones, with just under 80% occurring once and the leading ten covering over 15%. Study-level results: Endoscopic recurrence occurred in every patient whose clonality exceeded 26.8%.

Sequencing was done on a sample of ileal tissue. The clonotype comes from an adult with Crohn's disease.

The CDR3 reads CASSDTYEQYF. The CDR3 DNA is TGTGCCAGTAGTGACACCTACGAGCAGTACTTC. The genes are TRBV19 and TRBJ2-7; D gene unclear. Germline V gene lookup returns CDR1 LNHDA and CDR2 SQIVND (reference sequence). CDR3 length: 11 amino acids. V was trimmed by 5 bases and J by 2 bases, leaving 4 bases between them.